This TCR beta chain came from a study of blood T cell repertoires in COVID-19. Study background: The origin of the acute and convalescent COVID-19 samples was the United States, Italy and Spain.

Germline V gene sequence: CDR1 MDHEN, CDR2 SYDVKM. The CDR3 totals 15 residues. Deletions cut 5 bases from V and 0 bases from J, with 11 bases between. Per the authors' pipeline: The authors estimated nucleated cell counts from reference gene primer amplification. TCRdb's table, derived via immunoSEQ multiplex PCR, lists solely in-frame clones and lacks some. The V and J calls and clone size are taken from that table; D and trimming were inferred from the DNA. The table shows about 74,000 clones, with roughly 90% occurring only once. The sequence came from a human donor in a cohort sampled during active COVID-19. The material sequenced was peripheral blood. This rearrangement joins TRBV28 to TRBJ1-3, with D maybe TRBD1 (5 bases). The CDR3 sequence: CASSRPGNSGNTIYF. CDR3 sequence (DNA): TGTGCCAGCAGTCGTCCAGGGAACTCTGGAAACACCATATATTTT.